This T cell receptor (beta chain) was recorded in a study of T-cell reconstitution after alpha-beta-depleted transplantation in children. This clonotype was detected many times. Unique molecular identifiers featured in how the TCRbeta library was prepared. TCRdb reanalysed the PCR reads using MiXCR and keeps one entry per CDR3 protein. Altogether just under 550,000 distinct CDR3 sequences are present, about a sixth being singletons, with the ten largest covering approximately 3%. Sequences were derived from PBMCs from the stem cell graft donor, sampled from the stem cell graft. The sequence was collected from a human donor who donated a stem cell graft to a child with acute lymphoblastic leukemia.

In nucleotides, the CDR3 is TGCGCCAGCAGCTTGGGGGGGGGCTCCTACGAGCAGTACTTC. Its protein product is CASSLGGGSYEQYF. This rearrangement joins TRBV5-1 to TRBJ2-7, with TRBD2 matching 7 bases. V trimming: 0 bases; J trimming: 0 bases; junction bases outside the gene matches: 0. CDR3 length equals 14 residues. Per germline, CDR1 SGHRS and CDR2 YFSETQ.